A single sample is the source of the 3 T cell receptor beta chains below, sequenced in a study of PD-L1 blockade in urothelial cancer. The method was immunoSEQ multiplex PCR; TCRdb's version includes in-frame clones alone and lacks a portion of them. There are more than 45,000 clones in the sample; approximately 81% occur only once, and 8.8% lies in the top ten. Regarding time point: peripheral blood 6 weeks after treatment start. The starting material was PBMCs, obtained around atezolizumab (anti-PD-L1) treatment. The receptors derive from a man between 70 and 80 years old with urothelial cancer.

This clone was detected only a few times. This chain connects TRBV27 to TRBJ2-7; no definite D call. CDR1 and CDR2 (germline): MNHEY, SMNVEV (reference sequence). The CDR3 contains 9 residues. The germline V and J ends were trimmed by 8 bases and 7 bases, with 6 bases remaining between them. The CDR3 DNA reads TGTGCCAGCGGCTGGGAGCAGTACTTC. This gives the protein CASGWEQYF.

The chain employs TRBV6-6 and TRBJ1-4, with 10 bases matching TRBD1. The CDR3 is made up of 15 amino acids. CDR1 is MNHNY and CDR2 is SVGAGI in the germline V gene (reference sequence). Losses at the gene ends were 6 bases for V and 8 bases for J; bases not matched to a gene: 9. The CDR3 nucleotides are TGTGCCAGCAGCGAAAGCCGGACAGGGGGAGAAAAACTGTTTTTT. Translation: CASSESRTGGEKLFF.

The chain uses TRBV30 and TRBJ2-2; D not certain. The CDR3 consists of 14 residues. V was trimmed by 7 bases and J by 1 base, leaving 13 bases between them. The germline CDR1 and CDR2 sequences are GTSNPN and SVGIG (reference sequence). CDR3 coding DNA: TGTGCCTCCGGAGTAGCAGTGAACACCGGGGAGCTGTTTTTT. This codes for CASGVAVNTGELFF.